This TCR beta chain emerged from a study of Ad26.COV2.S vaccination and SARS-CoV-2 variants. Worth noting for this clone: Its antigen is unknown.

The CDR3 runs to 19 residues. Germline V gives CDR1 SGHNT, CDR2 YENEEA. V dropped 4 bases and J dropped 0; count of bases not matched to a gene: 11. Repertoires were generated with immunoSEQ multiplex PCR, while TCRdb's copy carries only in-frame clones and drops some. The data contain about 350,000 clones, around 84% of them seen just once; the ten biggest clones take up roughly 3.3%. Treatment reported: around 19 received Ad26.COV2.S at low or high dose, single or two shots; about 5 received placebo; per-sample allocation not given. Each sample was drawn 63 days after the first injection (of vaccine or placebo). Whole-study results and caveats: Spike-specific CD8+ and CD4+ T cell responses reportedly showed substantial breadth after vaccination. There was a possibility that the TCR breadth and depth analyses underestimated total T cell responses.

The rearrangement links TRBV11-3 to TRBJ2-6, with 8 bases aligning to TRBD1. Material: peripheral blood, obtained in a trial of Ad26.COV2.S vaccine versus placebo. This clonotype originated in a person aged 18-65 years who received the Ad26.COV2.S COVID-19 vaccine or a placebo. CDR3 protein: CASSSGRGTGNSGANVLTF. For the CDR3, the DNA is TGTGCCAGCAGCTCTGGTCGGGGGACAGGTAACTCTGGGGCCAACGTCCTGACTTTC.